This TCR beta chain was captured by sequencing in a study of blood T cell repertoires in COVID-19. Per the germline V gene, CDR1 is MNHNY and CDR2 is SVGAGI (reference sequence). The CDR3 is 14 residues long. Deletions cut 5 bases from V and 0 bases from J, with 10 bases between. Clones were read by immunoSEQ multiplex PCR, and TCRdb kept only the in-frame ones, dropping some. Of 300,000 to 400,000 clones detected, roughly 86% appear once; the ten largest clones hold about 2.1%. The sequencing sample was made of peripheral blood. The chain employs TRBV6-6 and TRBJ1-1; the D is unclear. The source of this sequence is a woman in her fifties or sixties with COVID-19, enrolled during active disease. CDR3 protein: CASSIQGVNTEAFF. CDR3 DNA sequence: TGTGCCAGCAGTATACAAGGAGTGAACACTGAAGCTTTCTTT.